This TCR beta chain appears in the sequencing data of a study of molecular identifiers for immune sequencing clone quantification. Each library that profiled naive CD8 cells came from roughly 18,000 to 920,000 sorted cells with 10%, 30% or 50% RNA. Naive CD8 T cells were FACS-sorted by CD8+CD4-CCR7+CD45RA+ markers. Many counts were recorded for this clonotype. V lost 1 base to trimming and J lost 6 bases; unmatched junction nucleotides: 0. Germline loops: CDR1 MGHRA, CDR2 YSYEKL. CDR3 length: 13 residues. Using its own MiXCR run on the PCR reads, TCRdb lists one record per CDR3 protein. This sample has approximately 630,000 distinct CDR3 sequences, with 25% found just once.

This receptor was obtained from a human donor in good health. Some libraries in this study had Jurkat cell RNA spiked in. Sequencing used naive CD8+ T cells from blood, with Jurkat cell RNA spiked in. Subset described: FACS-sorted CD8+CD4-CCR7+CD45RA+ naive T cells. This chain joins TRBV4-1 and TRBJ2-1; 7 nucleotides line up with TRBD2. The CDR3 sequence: CASSQGGGNEQFF. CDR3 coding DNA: TGCGCCAGCAGCCAAGGCGGGGGCAATGAGCAGTTCTTC.